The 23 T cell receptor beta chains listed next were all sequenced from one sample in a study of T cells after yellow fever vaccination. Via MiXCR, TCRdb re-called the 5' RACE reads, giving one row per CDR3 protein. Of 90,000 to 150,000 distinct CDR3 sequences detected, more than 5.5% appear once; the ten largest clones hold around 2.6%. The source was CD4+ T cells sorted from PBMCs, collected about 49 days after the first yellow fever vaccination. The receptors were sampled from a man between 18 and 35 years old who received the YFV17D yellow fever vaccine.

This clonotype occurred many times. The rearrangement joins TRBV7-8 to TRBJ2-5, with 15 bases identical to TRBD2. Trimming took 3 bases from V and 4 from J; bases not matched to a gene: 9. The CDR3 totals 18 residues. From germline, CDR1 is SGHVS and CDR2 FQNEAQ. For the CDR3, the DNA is TGTGCCAGCAGCTTCGGACTAGCGGGGGGGCCGAGGCGAGAGACCCAGTACTTC. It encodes CASSFGLAGGPRRETQYF.

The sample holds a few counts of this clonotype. Here the CDR3 DNA reads TGTGCCAGCAGCCCAAGTAGCGAGCAAGAGACCCAGTACTTC. Amino acid sequence: CASSPSSEQETQYF. This rearrangement joins TRBV5-8 to TRBJ2-5; a weak D match, TRBD2 (5 bases). Trimming stripped 4 bases from V and 2 bases from J, with 12 bases between. Germline V gene data show CDR1 as SGHTS and CDR2 as YDEGEE. The CDR3 spans 14 residues.

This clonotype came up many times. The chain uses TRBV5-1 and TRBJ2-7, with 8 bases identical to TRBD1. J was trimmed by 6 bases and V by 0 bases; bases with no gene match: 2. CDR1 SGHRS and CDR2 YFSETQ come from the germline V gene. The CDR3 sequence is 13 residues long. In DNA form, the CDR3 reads TGCGCCAGCAGCTTGGATACAGGGGGCGAGCAGTACTTC. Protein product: CASSLDTGGEQYF. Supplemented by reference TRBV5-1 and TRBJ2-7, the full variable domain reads KAGVTQTPRYLIKTRGQQVTLSCSPISGHRSVSWYQQTPGQGLQFLFEYFSETQRNKGNFPGRFSGRQFSNSRSEMNVSTLELGDSALYLCASSLDTGGEQYFGPGTRLTVT.

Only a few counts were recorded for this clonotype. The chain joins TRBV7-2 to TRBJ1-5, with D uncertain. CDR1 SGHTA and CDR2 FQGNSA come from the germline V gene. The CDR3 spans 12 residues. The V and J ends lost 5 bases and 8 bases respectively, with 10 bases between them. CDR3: CASSPPREPQHF. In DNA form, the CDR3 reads TGTGCCAGCAGCCCTCCTCGCGAGCCCCAGCATTTT.

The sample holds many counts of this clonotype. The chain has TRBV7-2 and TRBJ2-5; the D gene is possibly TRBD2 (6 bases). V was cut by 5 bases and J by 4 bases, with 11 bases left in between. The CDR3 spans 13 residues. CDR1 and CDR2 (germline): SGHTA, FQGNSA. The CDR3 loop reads CASSPGGGETQYF. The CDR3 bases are TGTGCCAGCAGCCCCGGGGGTGGAGAGACCCAGTACTTC.

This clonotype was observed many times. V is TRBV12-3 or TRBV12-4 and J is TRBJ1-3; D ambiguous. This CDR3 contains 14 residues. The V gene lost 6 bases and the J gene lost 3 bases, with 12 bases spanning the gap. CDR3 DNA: TGTGCCAGCAGCGTACGGGGTATTGGAAACACCATATATTTT. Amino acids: CASSVRGIGNTIYF.

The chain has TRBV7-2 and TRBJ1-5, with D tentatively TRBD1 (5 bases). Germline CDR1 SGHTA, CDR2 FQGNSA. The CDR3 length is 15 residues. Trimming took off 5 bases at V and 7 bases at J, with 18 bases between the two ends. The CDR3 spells CASSPQGGIRQPQHF. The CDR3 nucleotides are TGTGCCAGCAGCCCCCAGGGAGGGATAAGGCAGCCCCAGCATTTT.

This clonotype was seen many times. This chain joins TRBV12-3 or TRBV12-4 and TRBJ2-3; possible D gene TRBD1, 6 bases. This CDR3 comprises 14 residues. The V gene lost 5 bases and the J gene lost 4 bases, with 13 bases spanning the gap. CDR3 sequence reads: CASSVTGPPDTQYF. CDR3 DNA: TGTGCCAGCAGTGTTACAGGGCCCCCAGATACGCAGTATTTT.

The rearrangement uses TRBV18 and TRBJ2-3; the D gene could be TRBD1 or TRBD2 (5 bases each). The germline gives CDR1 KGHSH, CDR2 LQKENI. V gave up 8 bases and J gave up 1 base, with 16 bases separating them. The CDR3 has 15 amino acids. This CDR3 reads CASPKPGTRTDTQYF. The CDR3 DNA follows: TGTGCCAGCCCCAAGCCGGGGACCCGCACAGATACGCAGTATTTT.

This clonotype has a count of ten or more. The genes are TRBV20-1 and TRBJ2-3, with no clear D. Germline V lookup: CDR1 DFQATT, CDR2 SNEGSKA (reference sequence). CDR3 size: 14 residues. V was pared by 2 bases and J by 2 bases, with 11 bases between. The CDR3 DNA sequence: TGCAGTGCTAGATTTTACGACCTCACAGATACGCAGTATTTT. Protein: CSARFYDLTDTQYF.

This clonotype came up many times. The CDR3 loop reads CASSQVSTGGDYGYTF. In DNA, the CDR3 is TGCGCCAGCAGCCAAGTGAGCACAGGGGGCGACTATGGCTACACCTTC. The rearrangement links TRBV4-3 to TRBJ1-2; 9 nucleotides agree with TRBD1. Unmatched junction bases numbered 6, after V lost 1 base and J lost 3 bases. CDR1 is LGHNA and CDR2 is YSLEER in the germline V gene. This CDR3 is built from 16 residues.

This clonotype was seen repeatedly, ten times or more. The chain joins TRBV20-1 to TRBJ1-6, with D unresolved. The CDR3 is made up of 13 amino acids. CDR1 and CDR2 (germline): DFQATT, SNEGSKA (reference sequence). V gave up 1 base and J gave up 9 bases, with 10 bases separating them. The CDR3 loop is CSARVVEGSPLHF. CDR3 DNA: TGCAGTGCTAGAGTCGTGGAAGGTTCACCCCTCCACTTT.

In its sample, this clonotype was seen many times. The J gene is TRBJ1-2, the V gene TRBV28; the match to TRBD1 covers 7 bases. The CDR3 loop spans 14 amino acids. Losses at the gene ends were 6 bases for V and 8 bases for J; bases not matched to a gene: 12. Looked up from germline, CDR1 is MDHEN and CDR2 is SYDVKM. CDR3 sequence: CASRRGHLLIGYTF. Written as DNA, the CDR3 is TGTGCCAGCAGGAGGGGGCACCTTCTAATAGGCTACACCTTC.

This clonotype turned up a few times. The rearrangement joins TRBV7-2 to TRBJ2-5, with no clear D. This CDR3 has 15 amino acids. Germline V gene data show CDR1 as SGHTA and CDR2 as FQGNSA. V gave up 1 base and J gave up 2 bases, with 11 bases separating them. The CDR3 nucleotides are TGTGCCAGCAGCTTAGTTCGCGCCACTCAAGAGACCCAGTACTTC. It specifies CASSLVRATQETQYF.

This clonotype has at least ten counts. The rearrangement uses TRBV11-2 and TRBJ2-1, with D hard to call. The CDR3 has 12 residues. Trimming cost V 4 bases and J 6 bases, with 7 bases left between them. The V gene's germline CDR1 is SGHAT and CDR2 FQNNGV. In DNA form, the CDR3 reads TGTGCCAGCAGCTCATCATCCAATGAGCAGTTCTTC. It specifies CASSSSSNEQFF.

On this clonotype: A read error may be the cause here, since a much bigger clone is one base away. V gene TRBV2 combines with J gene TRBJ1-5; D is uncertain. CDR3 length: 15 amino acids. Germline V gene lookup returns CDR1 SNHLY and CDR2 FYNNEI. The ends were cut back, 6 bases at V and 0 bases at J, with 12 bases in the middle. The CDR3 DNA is TGTGCCAGCAGCGTCGCGCGGTATAGCAATCAGCCCCAGCATTTT. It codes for CASSVARYSNQPQHF.

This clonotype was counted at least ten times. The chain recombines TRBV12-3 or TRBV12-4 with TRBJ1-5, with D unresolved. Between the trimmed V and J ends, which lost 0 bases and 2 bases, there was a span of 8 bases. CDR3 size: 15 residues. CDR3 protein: CASSLAGFGNQPQHF. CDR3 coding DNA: TGTGCCAGCAGTTTAGCAGGGTTTGGCAATCAGCCCCAGCATTTT.

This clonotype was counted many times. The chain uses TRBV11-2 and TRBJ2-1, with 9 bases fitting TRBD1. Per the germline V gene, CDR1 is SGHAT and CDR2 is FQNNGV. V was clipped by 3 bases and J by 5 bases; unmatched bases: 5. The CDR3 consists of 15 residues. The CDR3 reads CASSFGQGTNNEQFF. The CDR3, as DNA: TGTGCCAGCAGCTTCGGACAGGGGACCAACAATGAGCAGTTCTTC.

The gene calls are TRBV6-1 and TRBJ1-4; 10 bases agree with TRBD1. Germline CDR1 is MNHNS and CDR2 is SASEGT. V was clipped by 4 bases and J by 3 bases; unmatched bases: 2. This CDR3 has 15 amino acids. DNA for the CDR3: TGTGCCAGCAGTGTGACAGGGGGCCCTAATGAAAAACTGTTTTTT. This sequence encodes CASSVTGGPNEKLFF.

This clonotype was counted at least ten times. CDR3 in amino acids: CAISESNTIYF. CDR3 DNA: TGTGCCATCAGTGAGAGTAACACCATATATTTT. The V call is TRBV10-3, the J call TRBJ1-3; D call uncertain. Germline values: CDR1 ENHRY, CDR2 SYGVKD. This CDR3 region has 11 residues. V lost 2 bases and J lost 7, with 3 bases in between.

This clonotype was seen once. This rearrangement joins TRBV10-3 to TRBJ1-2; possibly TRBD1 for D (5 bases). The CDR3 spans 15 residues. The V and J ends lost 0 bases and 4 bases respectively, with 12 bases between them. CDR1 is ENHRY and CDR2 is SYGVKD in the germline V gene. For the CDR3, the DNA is TGTGCCATCAGTGAGTCACCGGGCAGGGCCTATGGCTACACCTTC. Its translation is CAISESPGRAYGYTF.

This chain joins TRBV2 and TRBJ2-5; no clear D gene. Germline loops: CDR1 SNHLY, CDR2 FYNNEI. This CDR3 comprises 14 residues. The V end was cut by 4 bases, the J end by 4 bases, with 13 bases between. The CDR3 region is CASSAVREGETQYF. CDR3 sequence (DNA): TGTGCCAGCAGTGCCGTTAGGGAAGGAGAGACCCAGTACTTC.

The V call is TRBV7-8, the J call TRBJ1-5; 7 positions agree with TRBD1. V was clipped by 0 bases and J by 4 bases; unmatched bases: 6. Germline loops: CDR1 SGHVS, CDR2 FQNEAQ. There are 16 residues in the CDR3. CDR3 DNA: TGTGCCAGCAGCTTAGCACAGACAGGGTTTAATCAGCCCCAGCATTTT. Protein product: CASSLAQTGFNQPQHF.